This TCR beta chain was captured by sequencing in a study of blood T cell repertoires in COVID-19. About the research overall: COVID-19 samples, acute and convalescent, were from the United States, Italy and Spain. From T cells, B-cell-depleted T cells, or PBMCs came the material, which was cDNA or gDNA.

TCRdb's copy holds only in-frame clones and misses some; the assay was immunoSEQ multiplex PCR. The sample shows 160,000 or so clones, 81% of them seen only once. All enrollees were about 18 to 100 years old and from 25 or so US areas. The sequencing input was PBMCs or T cells enriched from blood (not recorded which). This receptor was identified in a woman in her thirties or forties with acute COVID-19.

CDR3 protein: CASSVEGLNNEQFF. DNA for the CDR3: TGTGCCAGCAGCGTTGAGGGTCTAAACAATGAGCAGTTCTTC. This chain joins TRBV9 and TRBJ2-1; D perhaps matches TRBD2 (5 bases). Trimming pared 2 bases from V and 5 bases from J, leaving 11 bases between. Germline V gene sequence: CDR1 SGDLS, CDR2 YYNGEE. There are 14 residues in the CDR3.